The entry that follows covers one T cell receptor beta chain sequence. Those enrolled in Seattle joined during active infection and were followed longitudinally afterward. This entry is derived from a study of blood T cell repertoires in COVID-19. Study-level information: Researchers got acute and convalescent COVID-19 samples from the United States, Italy and Spain. Sample material is recorded as cDNA or gDNA derived from T cells, B-cell-depleted T cells, or PBMCs.

Authors' analysis steps: How many nucleated cells were present was estimated from reference gene primer amplification. Clones were sequenced by immunoSEQ multiplex PCR, and TCRdb holds only the in-frame ones, with some missing. The DNA gave D and trimming, while V, J and clone size come from that table. This sample has almost 200,000 clones, with 75% to 85% found just once. The V gene end was trimmed by 5 bases and the J gene end by 0 bases; junction bases not matched to a gene: 7. The CDR3 runs to 18 residues. Germline assignment: CDR1 LNHDA and CDR2 SQIVND (reference sequence). The source of this sequence is a woman in her thirties or forties with COVID-19, enrolled during active disease. The sample comprised peripheral blood. The rearrangement joins TRBV19 to TRBJ2-6; 10 bases map to TRBD2. The CDR3 region is CASSAASGGFSGANVLTF. The CDR3 DNA reads TGTGCCAGTAGTGCGGCTAGCGGGGGTTTCTCTGGGGCCAACGTCCTGACTTTC. The full variable domain, completed using reference TRBV19 and TRBJ2-6, is DGGITQSPKYLFRKEGQNVTLSCEQNLNHDAMYWYRQDPGQGLRLIYYSQIVNDFQKGDIAEGYSVSREKKESFPLTVTSAQKNPTAFYLCASSAASGGFSGANVLTFGAGSRLTVL.